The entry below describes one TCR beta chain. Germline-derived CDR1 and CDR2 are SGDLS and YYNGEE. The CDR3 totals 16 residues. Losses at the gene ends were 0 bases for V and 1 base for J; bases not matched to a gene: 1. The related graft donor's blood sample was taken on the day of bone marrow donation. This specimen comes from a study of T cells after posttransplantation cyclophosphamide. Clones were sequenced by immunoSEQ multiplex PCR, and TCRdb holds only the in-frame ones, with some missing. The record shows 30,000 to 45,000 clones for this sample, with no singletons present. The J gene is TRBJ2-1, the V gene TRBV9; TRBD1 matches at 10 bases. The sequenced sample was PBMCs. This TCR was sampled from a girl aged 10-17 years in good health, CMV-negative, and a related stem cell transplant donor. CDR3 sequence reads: CASSVVGQGSYNEQFF. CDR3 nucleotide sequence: TGTGCCAGCAGCGTAGTGGGACAGGGGTCCTACAATGAGCAGTTCTTC.